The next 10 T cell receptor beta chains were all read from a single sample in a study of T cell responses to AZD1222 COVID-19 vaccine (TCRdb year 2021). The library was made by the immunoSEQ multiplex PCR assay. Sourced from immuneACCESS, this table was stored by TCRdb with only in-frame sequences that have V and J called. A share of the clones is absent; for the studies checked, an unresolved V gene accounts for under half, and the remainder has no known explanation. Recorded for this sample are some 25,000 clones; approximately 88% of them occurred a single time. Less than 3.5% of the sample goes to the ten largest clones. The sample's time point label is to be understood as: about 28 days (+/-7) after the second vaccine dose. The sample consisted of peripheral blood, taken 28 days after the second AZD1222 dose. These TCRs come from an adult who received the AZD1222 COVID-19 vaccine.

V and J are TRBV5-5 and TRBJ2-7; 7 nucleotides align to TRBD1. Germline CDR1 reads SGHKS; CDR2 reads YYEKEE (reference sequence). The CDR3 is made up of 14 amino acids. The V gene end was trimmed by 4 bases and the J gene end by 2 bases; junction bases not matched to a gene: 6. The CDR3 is CASSRQGDTYEQYF. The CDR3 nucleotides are TGTGCCAGCAGCCGACAGGGAGACACCTACGAGCAGTACTTC. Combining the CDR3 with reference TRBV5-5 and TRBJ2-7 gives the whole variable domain DAGVTQSPTHLIKTRGQQVTLRCSPISGHKSVSWYQQVLGQGPQFIFQYYEKEERGRGNFPDRFSARQFPNYSSELNVNALLLGDSALYLCASSRQGDTYEQYFGPGTRLTVT.

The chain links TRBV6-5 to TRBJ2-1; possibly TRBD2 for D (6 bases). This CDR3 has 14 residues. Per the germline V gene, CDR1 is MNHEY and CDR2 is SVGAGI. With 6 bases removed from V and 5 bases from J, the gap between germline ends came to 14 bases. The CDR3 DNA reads TGTGCCAGCAGCCCCGGGCTAGCGAACAATGAGCAGTTCTTC. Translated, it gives CASSPGLANNEQFF.

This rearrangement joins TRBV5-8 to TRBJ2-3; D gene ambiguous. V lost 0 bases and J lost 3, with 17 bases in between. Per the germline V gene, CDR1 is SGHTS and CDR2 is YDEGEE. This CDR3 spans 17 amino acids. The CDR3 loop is CASSLALTQGITDTQYF. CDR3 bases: TGTGCCAGCAGCTTGGCCCTTACTCAAGGGATAACAGATACGCAGTATTTT.

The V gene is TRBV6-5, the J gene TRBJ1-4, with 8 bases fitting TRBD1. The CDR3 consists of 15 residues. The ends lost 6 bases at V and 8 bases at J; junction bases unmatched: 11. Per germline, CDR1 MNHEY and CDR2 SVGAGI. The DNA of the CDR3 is TGTGCCAGCAGCCTAACACAGGGGGGAAAAGAAAAACTGTTTTTT. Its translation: CASSLTQGGKEKLFF.

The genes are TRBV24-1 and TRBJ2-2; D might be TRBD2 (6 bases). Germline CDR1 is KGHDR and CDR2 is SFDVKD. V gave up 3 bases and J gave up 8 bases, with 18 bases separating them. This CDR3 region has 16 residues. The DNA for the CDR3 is TGTGCCACCAGTGATCCCCGCCGCGGGGCTAGTGGGGAGCTGTTTTTT. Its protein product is CATSDPRRGASGELFF.

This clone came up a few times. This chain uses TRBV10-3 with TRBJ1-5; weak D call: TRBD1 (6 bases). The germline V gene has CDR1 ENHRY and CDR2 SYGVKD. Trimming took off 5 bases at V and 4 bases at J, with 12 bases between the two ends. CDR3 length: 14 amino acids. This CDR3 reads CAISRGGGNQPQHF. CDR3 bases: TGTGCCATCAGTAGGGGGGGTGGAAATCAGCCCCAGCATTTT.

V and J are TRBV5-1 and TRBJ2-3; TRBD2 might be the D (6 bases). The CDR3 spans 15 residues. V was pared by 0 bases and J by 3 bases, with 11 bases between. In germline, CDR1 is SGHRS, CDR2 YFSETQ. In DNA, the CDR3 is TGCGCCAGCAGCTTGGATGGGGGGAGTACAGATACGCAGTATTTT. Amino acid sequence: CASSLDGGSTDTQYF. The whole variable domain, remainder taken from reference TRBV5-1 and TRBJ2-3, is KAGVTQTPRYLIKTRGQQVTLSCSPISGHRSVSWYQQTPGQGLQFLFEYFSETQRNKGNFPGRFSGRQFSNSRSEMNVSTLELGDSALYLCASSLDGGSTDTQYFGPGTRLTVL.

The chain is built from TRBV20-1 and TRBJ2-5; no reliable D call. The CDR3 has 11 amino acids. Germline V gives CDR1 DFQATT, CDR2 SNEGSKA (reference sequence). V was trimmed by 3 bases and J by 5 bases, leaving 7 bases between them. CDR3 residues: CSASISETQYF. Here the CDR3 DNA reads TGCAGTGCTAGTATCTCTGAGACCCAGTACTTC.

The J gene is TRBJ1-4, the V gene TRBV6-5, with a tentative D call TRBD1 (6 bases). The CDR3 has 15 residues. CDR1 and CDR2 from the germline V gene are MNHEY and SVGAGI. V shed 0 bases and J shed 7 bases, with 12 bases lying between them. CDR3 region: CASSYSTGAGEKLFF. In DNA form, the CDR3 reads TGTGCCAGCAGTTACTCGACAGGCGCTGGTGAAAAACTGTTTTTT.

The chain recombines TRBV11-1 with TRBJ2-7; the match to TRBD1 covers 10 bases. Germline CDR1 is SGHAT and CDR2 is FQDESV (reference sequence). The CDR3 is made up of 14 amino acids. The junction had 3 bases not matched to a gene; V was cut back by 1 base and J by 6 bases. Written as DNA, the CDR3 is TGTGCCAGCAGCTTAGAGGGACAGGGGTTCGAGCAGTACTTC. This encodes CASSLEGQGFEQYF.